The 5 T cell receptor beta chains below were found in one sample sequenced in a study of shared clonotypes between healthy human individuals. Method: immunoSEQ multiplex PCR; TCRdb's copy keeps in-frame clones and lacks some. The sample consists of roughly 500,000 clones, roughly 95% of them appearing once. Sequences were obtained from naive CD4+ T cells sorted from blood. Described subset: CD45RA+ positively selected. These receptors were obtained from a woman under 40 in good health.

The chain has TRBV30 and TRBJ2-7; no clear D. Trimming shortened V by 3 bases and J by 0 bases, and 9 bases separated the two germline ends. The CDR3 is 13 amino acids. Germline V lookup: CDR1 GTSNPN, CDR2 SVGIG (reference sequence). The CDR3 here is CAWSKGGSYEQYF. DNA of the CDR3: TGTGCCTGGAGCAAGGGTGGCTCCTACGAGCAGTACTTC.

The chain joins TRBV19 to TRBJ1-2; D perhaps matches TRBD1 (5 bases). This CDR3 region has 16 residues. Germline-derived CDR1 and CDR2 are LNHDA and SQIVND (reference sequence). Trimming left V 2 bases short and J 8 bases short, with 21 bases between. The CDR3 DNA sequence: TGTGCCAGTAGTATATTCAAGGCAGGGCGCTATGGGGGCTACACCTTC. It specifies CASSIFKAGRYGGYTF.

The chain uses TRBV29-1 and TRBJ2-1; no clear D gene. This CDR3 contains 14 residues. Germline assignment: CDR1 SQVTM and CDR2 ANQGSEA. Trimming took 3 bases from V and 0 from J, leaving 9 bases between them. This chain's CDR3 is CSVEGKSSYNEQFF. In DNA, the CDR3 is TGCAGCGTTGAGGGGAAGAGCTCCTACAATGAGCAGTTCTTC.

The chain carries TRBV7-9 and TRBJ2-7; D remains ambiguous. Trimming took off 4 bases at V and 0 bases at J, with 7 bases between the two ends. The CDR3 is made up of 13 amino acids. Germline lookup yields CDR1 SEHNR and CDR2 FQNEAQ (reference sequence). DNA of the CDR3: TGTGCCAGCAGCTCTATGCCCTCCTACGAGCAGTACTTC. It is translated as CASSSMPSYEQYF.

The rearrangement links TRBV5-1 to TRBJ2-4; D is ambiguous. Trimming cost V 4 bases and J 9 bases, with 14 bases left between them. Looked up from germline, CDR1 is SGHRS and CDR2 is YFSETQ. This CDR3 is built from 13 residues. This CDR3 reads CASSEVRTSIQYF. In DNA, the CDR3 is TGCGCCAGCAGCGAAGTCCGGACCAGCATTCAGTACTTC.